This T cell receptor (beta chain) derives from a study of cytomegalovirus exposure and HLA in healthy donors. Turning to this clone: Its cognate antigen is unknown.

Study-level findings and limits: With later analysis, a missense DCLRE1C variant became linked to TCR beta V- and J-gene trimming.

CDR1 and CDR2 (germline): LNHDA, SQIVND (reference sequence). The CDR3 covers 15 residues. The PCR had 60 Vbeta and 13 Jbeta primers. Assay used: immunoSEQ multiplex PCR; TCRdb lists only in-frame clones, some missing. The sample includes 150,000 to 180,000 clones, 65% to 80% of them seen just once. The genes are TRBV19 and TRBJ2-5; TRBD2 matches at 7 bases. The closer fit of TRBJ2-7 to the DNA end suggests the J call may be wrong. The sample comprised PBMCs. This clonotype originated in a young man in good health and CMV-seronegative. The chain's CDR3 is CASCRSPGGRGEQYF. The DNA of the CDR3 is TGTGCCAGTTGCCGGAGCCCGGGGGGACGGGGCGAGCAGTACTTC.